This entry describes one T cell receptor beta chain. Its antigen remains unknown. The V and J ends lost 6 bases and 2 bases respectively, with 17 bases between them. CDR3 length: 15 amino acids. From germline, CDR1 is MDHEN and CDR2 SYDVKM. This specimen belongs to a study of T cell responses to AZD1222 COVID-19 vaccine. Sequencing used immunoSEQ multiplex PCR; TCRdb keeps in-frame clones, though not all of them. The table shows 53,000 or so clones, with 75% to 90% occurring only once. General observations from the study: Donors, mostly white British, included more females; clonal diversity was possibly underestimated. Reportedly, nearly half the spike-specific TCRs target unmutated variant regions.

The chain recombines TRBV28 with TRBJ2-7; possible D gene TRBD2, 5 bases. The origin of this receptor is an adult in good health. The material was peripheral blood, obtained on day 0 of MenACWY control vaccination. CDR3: CASRGRTPFTYEQYF. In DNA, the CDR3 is TGTGCCAGCAGGGGCCGGACTCCCTTTACCTACGAGCAGTACTTC.